This entry lists 9 T cell receptor beta chains sequenced from one sample in a study of blood T cell repertoires in COVID-19. Measured with immunoSEQ multiplex PCR; TCRdb has only the in-frame clones, and not every one. Of about 63,000 clones detected, about 87% appear once; the ten largest clones hold about 5.7%. The sample comprised peripheral blood. The receptors were gathered from a man aged 45-60 years with active COVID-19.

The chain combines TRBV6-2 or TRBV6-3 with TRBJ1-5; no clear D. Trimming left V 4 bases short and J 3 bases short, with 7 bases between. The CDR3 is 13 amino acids. The V gene's germline CDR1 is MNHEY and CDR2 SVGEGT. CDR3 sequence reads: CASSSRSNQPQHF. As DNA, the CDR3 is TGTGCCAGCAGTTCTAGATCCAATCAGCCCCAGCATTTT.

The V gene is TRBV20-1, the J gene TRBJ2-7; 8 positions match TRBD1. CDR1 and CDR2 from the germline V gene are DFQATT and SNEGSKA (reference sequence). The CDR3 runs to 12 residues. V lost 3 bases, J lost 3 bases, and 1 base stayed unmatched. The CDR3 DNA reads as TGCAGTGCTAGTGGACAGGGCTACGAGCAGTACTTC. Amino acid sequence: CSASGQGYEQYF.

The genes are TRBV24-1 and TRBJ1-2; D not resolved. Trimming left V 4 bases short and J 0 bases short, with 5 bases between. The CDR3 has 13 residues. Germline-derived CDR1 and CDR2 are KGHDR and SFDVKD. CDR3 amino acids: CATSDSANYGYTF. In nucleotides, the CDR3 is TGTGCCACCAGTGACAGTGCTAACTATGGCTACACCTTC.

The gene calls are TRBV29-1 and TRBJ1-1; the D is unclear. This CDR3 is built from 13 residues. CDR1 is SQVTM and CDR2 is ANQGSEA in the germline V gene. The V and J ends lost 3 bases and 6 bases respectively, with 14 bases between them. CDR3 DNA sequence: TGCAGCGTTGATCGAAGCCTAGGATCTGAAGCTTTCTTT. As protein: CSVDRSLGSEAFF.

The chain combines TRBV5-8 with TRBJ2-5; unclear D gene. This CDR3 region has 13 residues. Between the trimmed V and J ends, which lost 2 bases and 2 bases, there was a span of 7 bases. Germline values: CDR1 SGHTS, CDR2 YDEGEE. CDR3 coding DNA: TGTGCCAGCAGCTTAACACGTCAAGAGACCCAGTACTTC. This encodes CASSLTRQETQYF.

The gene calls are TRBV21-1 and TRBJ2-3; TRBD2 was called by the table and not checked on the DNA. TRBV21-1 is termed a pseudogene. There are 18 residues in the CDR3. DNA for the CDR3: TGTGCCAGCAGCAAAGACATTTGGGGGGAGGGCCTTTTAGATACGCAGTATTTT. It translates to CASSKDIWGEGLLDTQYF.

The chain links TRBV6-5 to TRBJ2-7; 15 bases line up with TRBD2. The V segment lost 4 bases and the J segment 4 bases; nucleotides outside the gene matches: 5. Germline values: CDR1 MNHEY, CDR2 SVGAGI. The CDR3 totals 16 residues. The CDR3 bases are TGTGCCAGCAGTTCTGGACTAGCGGGAGGGAGGTACGAGCAGTACTTC. It is translated as CASSSGLAGGRYEQYF.

This chain links TRBV24-1 with TRBJ2-7; perhaps TRBD2 as D (5 bases). V lost 7 bases and J 2 bases, leaving 23 bases between the germline ends. Per the germline V gene, CDR1 is KGHDR and CDR2 is SFDVKD. This CDR3 is 17 amino acids long. CDR3 nucleotides: TGTGCCACCAGCCTCGTTTATAGCGTACCTGTTCCCTACGAGCAGTACTTC. Translation gives CATSLVYSVPVPYEQYF.

The V and J genes are TRBV18 and TRBJ1-1; 7 nucleotides agree with TRBD1. V lost 4 bases and J lost 1; bases outside the gene matches: 9. This CDR3 comprises 16 residues. Germline V gene lookup returns CDR1 KGHSH and CDR2 LQKENI. The CDR3 sequence: CASSREQGTSNTEAFF. The CDR3 DNA is TGTGCCAGCTCACGCGAACAGGGGACTTCGAACACTGAAGCTTTCTTT.